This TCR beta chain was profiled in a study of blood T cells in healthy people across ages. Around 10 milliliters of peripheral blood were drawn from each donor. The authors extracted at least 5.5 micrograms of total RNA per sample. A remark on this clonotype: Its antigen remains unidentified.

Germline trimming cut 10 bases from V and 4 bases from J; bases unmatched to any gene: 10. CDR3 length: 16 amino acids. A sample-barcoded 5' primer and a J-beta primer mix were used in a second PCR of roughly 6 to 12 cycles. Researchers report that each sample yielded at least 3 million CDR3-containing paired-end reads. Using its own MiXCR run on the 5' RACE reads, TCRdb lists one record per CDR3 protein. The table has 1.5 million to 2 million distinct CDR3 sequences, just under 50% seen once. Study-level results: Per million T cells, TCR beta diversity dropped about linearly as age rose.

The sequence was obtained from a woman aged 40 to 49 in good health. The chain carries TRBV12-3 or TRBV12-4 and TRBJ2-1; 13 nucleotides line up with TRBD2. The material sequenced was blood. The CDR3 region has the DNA TGTGCCATCTCTCCCGGGACTAGCGGGACGTACAATGAGCAGTTCTTC. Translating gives CAISPGTSGTYNEQFF.